The next 24 T cell receptor beta chains were all read from a single sample in a study of blood T cell repertoires in COVID-19. Data came from immunoSEQ multiplex PCR; TCRdb stores just in-frame clones and leaves some out. The sample has approximately 140,000 clones, 87% seen once. The sample taken for sequencing was peripheral blood. These receptors all stem from a woman in her thirties or forties with acute or convalescent COVID-19.

The table lists this clone with a few counts. V gene TRBV3-1 (or the pseudogene TRBV3-2) combines with J gene TRBJ2-7; 9 nucleotides line up with TRBD2. This CDR3 has 13 amino acids. Unmatched junction bases numbered 8, after V lost 8 bases and J lost 6 bases. The V gene's germline CDR1 is LGHDT and CDR2 YNNKEL (reference sequence). Written as DNA, the CDR3 is TGTGCCAGCGGAACTAGCGGGCTAATCGAGCAGTACTTC. This gives the protein CASGTSGLIEQYF.

The DNA for the CDR3 is TGTGCCTGGAGTCAGGGGACGAACACTGAAGCTTTCTTT. Its protein is CAWSQGTNTEAFF. The rearrangement uses TRBV30 and TRBJ1-1; TRBD1 might be the D (6 bases). Trimming removed 2 bases from V and 1 base from J, with 8 bases in between. Germline V gene lookup returns CDR1 GTSNPN and CDR2 SVGIG (reference sequence). CDR3 size: 13 residues.

This chain connects TRBV12-5 to TRBJ1-3; 9 bases map to TRBD1. Germline V gives CDR1 LGHNT, CDR2 FRNRAP. The trim removed 9 bases at V and 0 bases at J, leaving 6 bases unmatched. The CDR3 runs 15 residues. The CDR3 DNA is TGTGCTAGCTCCTCGGGACAGGGCTCTGGAAACACCATATATTTT. It yields the protein CASSSGQGSGNTIYF.

The chain combines TRBV12-3 or TRBV12-4 with TRBJ1-2; 7 bases fit TRBD1. Losses at the gene ends were 3 bases for V and 11 bases for J; bases not matched to a gene: 6. The CDR3 is 12 residues long. The CDR3 DNA sequence: TGTGCCAGCAGTTTTGGGACAGCCTGGTACACCTTC. Protein: CASSFGTAWYTF.

The chain uses TRBV25-1 and TRBJ1-2, with 9 bases identical to TRBD1. The V gene end was trimmed by 5 bases and the J gene end by 1 base; junction bases not matched to a gene: 8. This CDR3 comprises 16 residues. Germline loops: CDR1 MGHDK, CDR2 SYGVNS. CDR3 bases: TGTGCCAGCAGTTCACTCGGACAGGGGATTAACTATGGCTACACCTTC. Translated: CASSSLGQGINYGYTF.

V is TRBV27 and J is TRBJ1-6, with D uncertain. Germline V gene data show CDR1 as MNHEY and CDR2 as SMNVEV (reference sequence). Between the trimmed V and J ends, which lost 5 bases and 2 bases, there was a span of 13 bases. The CDR3 runs to 16 residues. CDR3 sequence: CASSSQRATYNSPLHF. The CDR3 DNA is TGTGCCAGCAGTAGCCAGAGGGCCACCTATAATTCACCCCTCCACTTT.

The rearrangement uses TRBV6-5 and TRBJ2-7; TRBD2 agrees at 11 bases. CDR3 length equals 15 residues. With V trimmed by 4 bases and J by 0 bases, 2 bases remained unmatched. Germline CDR1 reads MNHEY; CDR2 reads SVGAGI. CDR3 protein: CASSLGLAVSYEQYF. As DNA, the CDR3 is TGTGCCAGCAGTTTGGGACTAGCGGTCTCCTACGAGCAGTACTTC.

The V gene is TRBV2, the J gene TRBJ2-7; weak D call: TRBD1 (6 bases). CDR1 is SNHLY, CDR2 FYNNEI, per germline. Trimming shortened V by 6 bases and J by 5 bases, and 17 bases separated the two germline ends. The CDR3 has 14 residues. For the CDR3, the DNA is TGTGCCAGCAGCCAACAGGGTTACGAAGACGAGCAGTACTTC. This sequence encodes CASSQQGYEDEQYF. Full variable domain (rest looked up from reference TRBV2 and TRBJ2-7): EPEVTQTPSHQVTQMGQEVILRCVPISNHLYFYWYRQILGQKVEFLVSFYNNEISEKSEIFDDQFSVERPDGSNFTLKIRSTKLEDSAMYFCASSQQGYEDEQYFGPGTRLTVT.

The rearrangement joins TRBV5-1 to TRBJ2-1, with D possibly matching TRBD2 (5 bases). This CDR3 spans 17 amino acids. Germline V CDR1 and CDR2: SGHRS, YFSETQ. V was clipped by 1 base and J by 4 bases, with 18 bases between them. The CDR3 reads CASSLSGSLIRYNEQFF. The DNA for the CDR3 is TGCGCCAGCAGCTTGTCGGGGTCCCTAATCCGATACAATGAGCAGTTCTTC.

The chain is built from TRBV6-2 or TRBV6-3 and TRBJ1-1; D unresolved. With 4 bases removed from V and 12 bases from J, the gap between germline ends came to 12 bases. Looked up from germline, CDR1 is MNHEY and CDR2 is SVGEGT. CDR3 size: 11 residues. The CDR3 loop is CASSFADFPFF. CDR3 nucleotides: TGTGCCAGCAGTTTTGCAGATTTTCCTTTCTTT.

This chain's CDR3 is CASSEVGDDEQFF. The CDR3 DNA follows: TGTGCCAGCAGTGAAGTAGGAGACGATGAGCAGTTCTTC. V and J are TRBV6-1 and TRBJ2-1, with unresolved D. Germline V CDR1 and CDR2: MNHNS, SASEGT. This CDR3 has 13 amino acids. Trimming took 1 base from V and 8 from J, leaving 9 bases between them.

The genes are TRBV29-1 and TRBJ2-1, with TRBD1 matching 9 bases. CDR3 length: 13 residues. Trimming cost V 4 bases and J 11 bases; bases outside gene matches: 9. Per germline, CDR1 SQVTM and CDR2 ANQGSEA. The CDR3 region is CSVAGQGQRKQFF. The DNA of the CDR3 is TGCAGCGTTGCGGGACAGGGCCAAAGGAAGCAGTTCTTC.

V and J are TRBV9 and TRBJ1-1; D is uncertain. There are 14 residues in the CDR3. Trimming cost V 0 bases and J 1 base, with 7 bases left between them. Looked up from germline, CDR1 is SGDLS and CDR2 is YYNGEE. Here the CDR3 reads CASSVVSGNTEAFF. The CDR3 region has the DNA TGTGCCAGCAGCGTAGTAAGCGGGAACACTGAAGCTTTCTTT.

The chain joins TRBV29-1 to TRBJ1-1, with 7 bases that match TRBD1. Per the germline V gene, CDR1 is SQVTM and CDR2 is ANQGSEA. The CDR3 sequence is 14 residues long. In DNA form, the CDR3 reads TGCAGTGGGGGGTGGGACAGTGCGAACACTGAAGCTTTCTTT. It is translated as CSGGWDSANTEAFF.

The chain has TRBV9 and TRBJ2-7, with D possibly TRBD1 on 5 matching bases. Trimming removed 3 bases at V and 2 bases at J, with 18 bases between. This CDR3 is built from 16 residues. Looked up from germline, CDR1 is SGDLS and CDR2 is YYNGEE. CDR3: CASSDHQGPRPYEQYF. In DNA, the CDR3 is TGTGCCAGCAGCGACCATCAGGGCCCCCGACCCTACGAGCAGTACTTC.

The chain carries TRBV7-9 and TRBJ1-1, with D possibly matching TRBD1 (5 bases). CDR1 is SEHNR and CDR2 is FQNEAQ in the germline V gene (reference sequence). Trimming cost V 4 bases and J 0 bases, with 9 bases left between them. The CDR3 is 14 residues long. The CDR3 coding sequence is TGTGCCAGCAGCTCCAGGGCGGTGAACACTGAAGCTTTCTTT. Its protein product is CASSSRAVNTEAFF. The full variable domain, with the rest looked up from reference TRBV7-9 and TRBJ1-1, is DTGVSQNPRHKITKRGQNVTFRCDPISEHNRLYWYRQTLGQGPEFLTYFQNEAQLEKSRLLSDRFSAERPKGSFSTLEIQRTEQGDSAMYLCASSSRAVNTEAFFGQGTRLTVV.

The V call is TRBV6-2 or TRBV6-3, the J call TRBJ1-1, with D perhaps matching TRBD1 (5 bases). The germline V gene encodes CDR1 MNHEY and CDR2 SVGEGT. Trimming took off 5 bases at V and 6 bases at J, with 19 bases between the two ends. CDR3 size: 15 residues. The CDR3 protein is CASSPAAWRGPEAFF. The CDR3 nucleotides are TGTGCCAGCAGTCCCGCCGCGTGGAGGGGCCCTGAAGCTTTCTTT.

V gene TRBV18 combines with J gene TRBJ2-2; 11 positions match TRBD2. The CDR3 is 15 residues long. Germline CDR1 reads KGHSH; CDR2 reads LQKENI. V trimming: 2 bases; J trimming: 7 bases; junction bases outside the gene matches: 3. CDR3 amino acids: CASSPTSGRLGELFF. CDR3 coding DNA: TGTGCCAGCTCACCAACTAGCGGGAGACTCGGGGAGCTGTTTTTT.

The chain couples TRBV19 to TRBJ1-6; 11 bases are a match to TRBD1. Germline V gene lookup returns CDR1 LNHDA and CDR2 SQIVND (reference sequence). The V gene end was trimmed by 5 bases and the J gene end by 8 bases; junction bases not matched to a gene: 8. This CDR3 comprises 16 residues. As DNA, the CDR3 is TGTGCCAGTAGTTTAACCGGGACAGGGGGATATTCACCCCTCCACTTT. Translating gives CASSLTGTGGYSPLHF.

The chain joins TRBV10-3 to TRBJ1-2, with D tentatively TRBD1 (6 bases). The CDR3 loop spans 15 amino acids. Between the trimmed V and J ends, which lost 5 bases and 6 bases, there was a span of 19 bases. The germline CDR1 and CDR2 sequences are ENHRY and SYGVKD. The CDR3 sequence: CAISRSRGFEDGYTF. CDR3 DNA sequence: TGTGCCATCAGTCGATCCAGGGGTTTCGAGGATGGCTACACCTTC.

The gene calls are TRBV5-1 and TRBJ2-5; D gene ambiguous. This CDR3 has 14 amino acids. V lost 4 bases and J 2 bases, leaving 12 bases between the germline ends. Germline V gene sequence: CDR1 SGHRS, CDR2 YFSETQ. The CDR3 DNA is TGCGCCAGCAGCCCAGGTGGCGTACAAGAGACCCAGTACTTC. Its protein is CASSPGGVQETQYF.

This rearrangement joins TRBV7-2 to TRBJ1-5; the D is unclear. Germline V gene lookup returns CDR1 SGHTA and CDR2 FQGNSA. V lost 1 base to trimming and J lost 6 bases, with 7 bases between them. The CDR3 is made up of 13 amino acids. The CDR3 DNA reads as TGTGCCAGCAGCTTAGAATCGAGTCAGCCCCAGCATTTT. It translates to CASSLESSQPQHF.

The gene calls are TRBV4-2 and TRBJ2-1; perhaps TRBD2 as D (5 bases). Germline lookup yields CDR1 LGHNA and CDR2 YNFKEQ. V shed 4 bases and J shed 9 bases, with 16 bases lying between them. CDR3 length: 14 residues. The CDR3 DNA reads as TGTGCCAGCAGCCCGGACTTAGGCCAGGCTGAGCAGTTCTTC. Translating gives CASSPDLGQAEQFF.

The chain uses TRBV14 and TRBJ2-7, with 13 positions matching TRBD2. Looked up from germline, CDR1 is SGHDN and CDR2 is FVKESK. CDR3 length equals 16 residues. The V gene end was trimmed by 1 base and the J gene end by 3 bases; junction bases not matched to a gene: 3. The CDR3 DNA reads as TGTGCCAGCAGCCAAGGGGGACTAGCGGGACTCTACGAGCAGTACTTC. Protein product: CASSQGGLAGLYEQYF.